This T cell receptor beta chain was found in a study of shared clonotypes between healthy human individuals. Naive CD8 populations comprised CD45RO-negative cells positively selected for CCR7, excluding terminally differentiated effector memory CD45RA+ cells. Caucasian adults living in Nashville, Tennessee, provided all samples. The CDR3 totals 17 residues. The junction had 9 bases not matched to a gene; V was cut back by 3 bases and J by 1 base. Germline V gene sequence: CDR1 MDHEN, CDR2 SYDVKM. Assay: immunoSEQ multiplex PCR; the TCRdb copy retains only in-frame clones and omits some. Altogether hundreds of thousands of clones are present, approximately 96% being singletons, with the ten largest covering approximately 0.1%.

Sequences were obtained from naive CD8+ T cells sorted from blood. This chain uses TRBV28 with TRBJ1-2, with TRBD1 matching over 9 bases. The source of this sequence is a woman aged 30 to 39 in good health. The chain's CDR3 is CASSFRGQGLVNYGYTF. DNA of the CDR3: TGTGCCAGCAGTTTTAGGGGACAGGGCCTCGTTAACTATGGCTACACCTTC.